This T cell receptor beta chain appears in the sequencing data of a study of T-cell reconstitution after alpha-beta-depleted transplantation in children. Trimming removed 8 bases from V and 1 base from J, with 16 bases in between. The CDR3 length is 15 residues. This clonotype was counted only a few times. The TCRbeta library incorporated unique molecular identifiers. TCRdb processed the PCR reads anew with MiXCR; each CDR3 protein has one entry. The top ten clones hold 3.5% to 4.5% of a sample with 350,000 to 400,000 distinct CDR3 sequences, 13% of them seen once. The TCR originated in a human donor who donated a stem cell graft to a child with Fanconi anemia. This chain connects TRBV12-3 or TRBV12-4 to TRBJ2-3; a weak D match, TRBD2 (5 bases). Sample: PBMCs, taken from the stem cell graft. CDR3 DNA sequence: TGTGCCAGCTACGTGAGGGTCGGCCGCACAGATACGCAGTATTTT. As protein: CASYVRVGRTDTQYF.